A selection of T cell receptor beta chains follows, all from one sample in a study of blood T cell repertoires in COVID-19. Sequencing used immunoSEQ multiplex PCR; TCRdb keeps in-frame clones, though not all of them. The sample records approximately 160,000 clones, about 81% being singletons. The sample taken for sequencing was peripheral blood. The origin of the receptors is a man in his 60s with active or convalescent COVID-19. The CDR3 runs from the conserved cysteine through the conserved F or W. Each record gives: J gene, D gene, V gene, clone size, CDR3 DNA, CDR3 protein. The D gene is left open where the match is weak. Clone sizes are given selectively: once, few, many, or a class where the clone is expanded.

TRBJ1-2 | TRBD1 | TRBV2 | . | TGTGCCAGCACCCCGACAGGGCAAGGGCGAGGCTACACCTTC | CASTPTGQGRGYTF
TRBJ2-5 | TRBD2 | TRBV5-4 | . | TGTGCCAGCAGTTTGGCCCGCGGACTAGCGGAGACCCAGTACTTC | CASSLARGLAETQYF
TRBJ2-1 | TRBD1 | TRBV14 | . | TGTGCCAGCAGCCCCAACAGGGGGCCTTACAATGAGCAGTTCTTC | CASSPNRGPYNEQFF
TRBJ1-2 | . | TRBV6-4 | . | TGTGCCAGCAGTGACTCACGGGGAGGTGGCTACACCTTC | CASSDSRGGGYTF
TRBJ2-1 | TRBD2 | TRBV7-3 | . | TGTGCCAGCAGCCCGGGGACTAGCGGGGCAATTTACAATGAGCAGTTCTTC | CASSPGTSGAIYNEQFF
TRBJ1-2 | TRBD1 | TRBV29-1 | . | TGCAGCGTTGCACAGGGGATAGAGGGCTACACCTTC | CSVAQGIEGYTF
TRBJ2-7 | TRBD1 | TRBV7-9 | . | TGTGCCAGCAGCGTACGTGGGACAGGGTCCTACGAGCAGTACTTC | CASSVRGTGSYEQYF
TRBJ1-6 | . | TRBV2 | . | TGTGCCAGCAGTGTATGGCAGACTGATAATTCACCCCTCCACTTT | CASSVWQTDNSPLHF
TRBJ1-2 | TRBD1 | TRBV6-6 | . | TGTGCCAGCAGTTACGGGACAGGGGGCGGCTATGGCTACACCTTC | CASSYGTGGGYGYTF
TRBJ1-3 | . | TRBV5-4 | . | TGTGCCAGCAGCTTGCGGGGATTGGGAAACACCATATATTTT | CASSLRGLGNTIYF
TRBJ1-6 | . | TRBV19 | once | TGTGCCAGTAGTATGATGAAGAGCTCCTATAATTCACCCCTCCACTTT | CASSMMKSSYNSPLHF
TRBJ1-4 | TRBD1 | TRBV6-5 | . | TGTGCCAGCGCATTTACAGGGGTCACTAATGAAAAACTGTTTTTT | CASAFTGVTNEKLFF
TRBJ2-1 | . | TRBV11-2 | . | TGTGCCAGCAGCTTAGCCCGGACTGTTCCCAATGAGCAGTTCTTC | CASSLARTVPNEQFF
TRBJ2-5 | TRBD2 | TRBV27 | . | TGTGCCAGCAATTATAGCGGGGGCCTACAAGAGACCCAGTACTTC | CASNYSGGLQETQYF
TRBJ1-5 | . | TRBV27 | . | TGTGCCAGCAGTCGCCGGGAGAATAGCAATCAGCCCCAGCATTTT | CASSRRENSNQPQHF
TRBJ2-1 | TRBD2 | TRBV7-8 | . | TGTGCCAGCAGCTTAGTTGGGGGCGGGGGGCCGAATGAGCAGTTCTTC | CASSLVGGGGPNEQFF
TRBJ2-1 | . | TRBV7-2 | . | TGTGCCAGCAGCTGGGGACATCAGAACAATGAGCAGTTCTTC | CASSWGHQNNEQFF
TRBJ2-2 | . | TRBV10-3 | . | TGTGCCATCAGTCGGGGGGCCACCGGGGAGCTGTTTTTT | CAISRGATGELFF
TRBJ1-2 | . | TRBV9 | once | TGTGCCAGCAGCGTAGCTCTGACAGCGAATGGCTACACCTTC | CASSVALTANGYTF
TRBJ2-3 | . | TRBV5-1 | . | TGCGCCACCACTCTGAGAGAACGCACAGATACGCAGTATTTT | CATTLRERTDTQYF
TRBJ1-1 | TRBD1 | TRBV5-1 | . | TGCGCCAGCAGCCTCAGGGGGGCTGAAGCTTTCTTT | CASSLRGAEAFF
TRBJ1-1 | TRBD1 | TRBV28 | . | TGTGCCAGCAGTTGGGACAGGAACACTGAAGCTTTCTTT | CASSWDRNTEAFF
TRBJ2-5 | TRBD2 | TRBV4-1 | . | TGCGCCAGCAGCCAAGGGGCTAGCGGGGGTGTAGAGACCCAGTACTTC | CASSQGASGGVETQYF
TRBJ2-3 | . | TRBV6-5 | few | TGTGCCAGCAGGCAAGACTCTCACACAGATACGCAGTATTTT | CASRQDSHTDTQYF
TRBJ2-1 | . | TRBV12-3/TRBV12-4 | . | TGTGCCAGCAGCACATACAATGAGCAGTTCTTC | CASSTYNEQFF
TRBJ2-3 | . | TRBV2 | . | TGTGCCAGCAGTCTAACCCTCACAGATACGCAGTATTTT | CASSLTLTDTQYF
TRBJ1-3 | . | TRBV4-1 | few | TGCGCCAGCAGCCAAGAGTCTAGTTGGCAGTTTGGAAACACCATATATTTT | CASSQESSWQFGNTIYF
TRBJ2-7 | . | TRBV27 | . | TGTGCCAGCAGTTTACTGCGGGATAAGTACGAGCAGTACTTC | CASSLLRDKYEQYF
TRBJ2-5 | TRBD1 | TRBV20-1 | . | TGCAGTGCTAGTAAACAGGGGGTGGCAGAGACCCAGTACTTC | CSASKQGVAETQYF
TRBJ2-5 | . | TRBV27 | . | TGTGCCAGCAGTTGGGCAGGGAACCAAGAGACCCAGTACTTC | CASSWAGNQETQYF
TRBJ1-4 | . | TRBV5-4 | . | TGTGCCAGCAGCTTGCACAGCCCAAATGAAAAACTGTTTTTT | CASSLHSPNEKLFF
TRBJ2-1 | . | TRBV24-1 | few | TGTGCCACCAGTGAGGCTGAGGGTGAGCAGTTCTTC | CATSEAEGEQFF